This T cell receptor (beta chain) was sequenced for a study of blood T cell repertoires in COVID-19. Looking at the study overall: From T cells, B-cell-depleted T cells, or PBMCs came the material, which was cDNA or gDNA.

In the authors' workflow: From reference gene primer amplification, estimates of nucleated cell counts were derived. Clones were read by immunoSEQ multiplex PCR, and TCRdb kept only the in-frame ones, dropping some. V and J calls and clone size follow that table, whereas D and trimming were derived from the DNA. The sample holds around 50,000 clones, approximately 87% seen once. V lost 4 bases and J lost 2; bases outside the gene matches: 4. CDR1 SGHDT and CDR2 YYEEEE come from the germline V gene. The CDR3 runs to 15 residues. The sequencing sample was made of peripheral blood. V gene TRBV5-6 combines with J gene TRBJ1-5, with TRBD1 matching 9 bases. The sequence was obtained from a woman aged 55-69 years with COVID-19, enrolled during active disease. The CDR3 nucleotides are TGTGCCAGCAGCCAGGACAGGGGCGGCAATCAGCCCCAGCATTTT. This codes for CASSQDRGGNQPQHF. Full variable domain (remainder filled in from reference TRBV5-6 and TRBJ1-5): DAGVTQSPTHLIKTRGQQVTLRCSPKSGHDTVSWYQQALGQGPQFIFQYYEEEERQRGNFPDRFSGHQFPNYSSELNVNALLLGDSALYLCASSQDRGGNQPQHFGDGTRLSIL.